Listed here is a single TCR beta chain. The PCR ran on 60 Vbeta and 13 Jbeta primers. The method was immunoSEQ multiplex PCR; TCRdb's version includes in-frame clones alone and lacks a portion of them. The sample has more than 110,000 clones, about 80% seen once. V was trimmed by 2 bases and J by 4 bases, leaving 11 bases between them. The CDR3 spans 14 residues. CDR1 and CDR2 from the germline V gene are MNHEY and SVGAGI. The sample belongs to a study of cytomegalovirus exposure and HLA in healthy donors. The sample taken for sequencing was PBMCs. The sequence was obtained from a man younger than 40 in good health and CMV-seropositive. The J gene is TRBJ1-1, the V gene TRBV6-5; D perhaps matches TRBD1 (5 bases). The CDR3 reads CASSYTRARTEAFF. CDR3 bases: TGTGCCAGCAGTTACACCAGGGCCCGCACTGAAGCTTTCTTT.